This TCR beta chain derives from a study of T cell changes during pregnancy in multiple sclerosis. Here immunoSEQ multiplex PCR was the method, and the copy in TCRdb shows in-frame clones only, minus some. The table has over 65,000 clones, 90% to 95% seen once. The CDR3 sequence is 16 residues long. CDR1 is SGHDN and CDR2 is FVKESK in the germline V gene. V lost 6 bases and J lost 7, with 24 bases in between. The TCR comes from a female donor with multiple sclerosis, enrolled in a pregnancy study. The sequencing used peripheral blood, collected in the first trimester of pregnancy. The V and J genes are TRBV14 and TRBJ2-5; no clear D. CDR3 DNA: TGTGCCAGCAGTCAGACTGTCGACCCCCGGATATCGACCCAGTACTTC. Encoded protein: CASSQTVDPRISTQYF.